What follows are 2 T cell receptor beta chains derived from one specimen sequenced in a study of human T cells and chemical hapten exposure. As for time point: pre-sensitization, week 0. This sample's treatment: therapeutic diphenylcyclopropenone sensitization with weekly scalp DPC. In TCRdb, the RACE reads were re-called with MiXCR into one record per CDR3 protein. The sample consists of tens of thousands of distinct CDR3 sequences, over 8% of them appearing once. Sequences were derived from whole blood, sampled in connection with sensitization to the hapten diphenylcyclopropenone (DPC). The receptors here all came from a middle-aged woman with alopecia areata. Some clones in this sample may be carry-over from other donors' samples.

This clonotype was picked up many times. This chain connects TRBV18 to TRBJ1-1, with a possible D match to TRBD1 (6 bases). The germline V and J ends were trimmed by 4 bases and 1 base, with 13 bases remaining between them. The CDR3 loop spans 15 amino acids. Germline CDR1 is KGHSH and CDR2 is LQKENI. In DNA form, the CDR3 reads TGTGCCAGCTCACGCAACAGGGTGGGGAACACTGAAGCTTTCTTT. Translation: CASSRNRVGNTEAFF.

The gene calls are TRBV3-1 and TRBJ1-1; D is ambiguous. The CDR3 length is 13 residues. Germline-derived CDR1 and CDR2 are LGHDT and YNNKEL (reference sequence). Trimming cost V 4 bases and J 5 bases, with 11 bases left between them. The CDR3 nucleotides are TGTGCCAGCAGCCCATTCATCGAGACTGAAGCTTTCTTT. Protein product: CASSPFIETEAFF.